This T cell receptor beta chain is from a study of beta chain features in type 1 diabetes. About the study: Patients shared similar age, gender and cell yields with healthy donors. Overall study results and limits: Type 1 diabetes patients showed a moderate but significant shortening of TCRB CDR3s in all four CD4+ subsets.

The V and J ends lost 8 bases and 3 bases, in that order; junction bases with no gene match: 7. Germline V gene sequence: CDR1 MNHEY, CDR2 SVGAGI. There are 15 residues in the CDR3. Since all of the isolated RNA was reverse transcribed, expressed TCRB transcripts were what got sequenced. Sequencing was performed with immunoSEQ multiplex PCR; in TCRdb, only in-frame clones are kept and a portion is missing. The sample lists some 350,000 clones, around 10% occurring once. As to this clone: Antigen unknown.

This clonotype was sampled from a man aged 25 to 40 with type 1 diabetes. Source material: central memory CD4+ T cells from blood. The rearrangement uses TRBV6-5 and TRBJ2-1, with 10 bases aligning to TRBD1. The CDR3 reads CASGAGQGRYNEQFF. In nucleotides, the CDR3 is TGTGCCAGCGGAGCGGGACAGGGGCGCTACAATGAGCAGTTCTTC.